This T cell receptor (beta chain) was captured by sequencing in a study of T cells in Graves' hyperthyroidism and ophthalmopathy. Study-level information: Peripheral blood was secured at the point of initial diagnosis, before any treatment.

This clonotype was observed at least ten times. There were TCR beta CDR3 regions amplified from RNA transcripts. The study used the HTBI primer set for a first-round RT-PCR of the TCR CDR3. TCRdb reprocessed the multiplex PCR reads with MiXCR, giving one entry per CDR3 protein. The sample lists almost 350,000 distinct CDR3 sequences, 15% to 20% seen once, with roughly a sixth in the top ten. Ophthalmopathy cases scored 3 or more on the Clinical Activity Score and 4 or more on NOSPECS grade, with duration below 3 months. Uncontrolled infection, other autoimmune disease, pregnancy or lactation barred patients from enrollment. The diagnoses drew upon clinical symptoms, serum thyroxine and TRAb, thyroid ultrasound and orbital computed tomography. The CDR3 runs 14 residues. Trimming removed 3 bases from V and 0 bases from J, with 9 bases in between. Germline-derived CDR1 and CDR2 are SGHRS and YFSETQ.

Sample: blood. This chain links TRBV5-1 with TRBJ1-2; D is undetermined. The clonotype comes from a woman aged 40 to 50 with Graves' ophthalmopathy. This CDR3 is CASSSGGSNYGYTF. In DNA form, the CDR3 reads TGCGCCAGCAGCTCGGGAGGCTCTAACTATGGCTACACCTTC.